This is a list of T cell receptor beta chains from one sample in a study of T cell repertoires in cytomegalovirus infection. TCRdb fed the reads into MiXCR, producing one record per CDR3 protein. The sample shows about 570,000 distinct CDR3 sequences, 40% of them seen only once. These receptors lack a known antigen. Sample: cultured PBMCs, taken from culture after CMV antigen stimulation. These receptors originate from a human donor in good health (CMV status not recorded). Some clones in this sample may be carry-over from other donors' samples. Both conserved end residues are part of each CDR3. A D gene is named only where the DNA matches it firmly.

D	V	CDR3
TRBD1	TRBV7-2	CASSSRTGEDSNQPQHF
NA	TRBV5-3	CASSLSALGDTEAFF
NA	TRBV7-9	CASSLMTYGDEKLFF
TRBD2	TRBV7-2	CASDEERGPGDTQYF
NA	TRBV12-3/TRBV12-4	CASSLGTVAGVDTQYF
NA	TRBV19	CASSAQRYTQYF
NA	TRBV6-6	CASSRMGNQPQHF
NA	TRBV7-9	CASSLAERHQETQYF
NA	TRBV19	CASSFRRGEQFF
NA	TRBV11-3	CASRKGGATGELFF
NA	TRBV25-1	CASSELGTYTF
TRBD2	TRBV20-1	CSARDRSTSGRDSSTDTQYF
NA	TRBV27	CASSPLGGPIYNEQFF
NA	TRBV4-1	CASSQVGTGNQPQHF
NA	TRBV9	CASNPEPTKNIAEAFF
TRBD1	TRBV5-1	CASSLGQGLDEQYF
NA	TRBV20-1	CSAAVGSSYNSPLHF
TRBD1	TRBV5-6	CASSWTGESGANVLTF
NA	TRBV7-9	CASRWGTNTEAFF
NA	TRBV12-3/TRBV12-4	CASSFDSSYEQYF
NA	TRBV5-4	CASSLVPADYEQYF
NA	TRBV3-1	CASSPSLTDSTEAFF
TRBD2	TRBV19	CASSIGLANPDQETQYF
TRBD2	TRBV6-2/TRBV6-3	CATRRLAADTQYF
NA	TRBV14	CASSRRQLQETQYF
NA	TRBV7-2	CASSSQVWVNGYTF
NA	TRBV20-1	CSAHEFGRNQPQHF
NA	TRBV12-3/TRBV12-4	CASSPTGGGSEAFF
TRBD1	TRBV12-3/TRBV12-4	CASSLTGSVQPQHF
NA	TRBV6-1	CASRQYSRDNEQFF
NA	TRBV7-2	CASSSLGGSRETITDTQYF
NA	TRBV7-2	CASSFKGLPTEQFF
TRBD2	TRBV7-8	CASSLAYRRLAGGNEQFF
NA	TRBV7-2	CASSLLRGIEQYF
NA	TRBV4-2	CASSQADRQAKETQYF
TRBD2	TRBV20-1	CSARLRGLPWEQYF
TRBD1	TRBV7-2	CASSPGAGQGTDTQYF
TRBD2	TRBV28	CASSLSTSGAGELFF
NA	TRBV5-4	CASSPRLPPYEQYF
NA	TRBV12-3/TRBV12-4	CASSLKQINSNQPQHF
NA	TRBV10-3	CAITDGDTQYF
NA	TRBV9	CASSVRLDNEQFF
TRBD1	TRBV7-2	CASSAGTAADTQYF
NA	TRBV7-2	CASSLVSGDYEQYF
NA	TRBV7-9	CASSLAGSGSYNEQFF
TRBD1	TRBV7-2	CASSFSGTGGFGANVLTF
TRBD2	TRBV7-2	CASRMAAGGYTDTQYF
NA	TRBV12-3/TRBV12-4	CASSPLRDSYNEQFF
NA	TRBV7-2	CASSRPPTGEQYF
NA	TRBV6-5	CASSVDRRQPQHF
TRBD1	TRBV10-3	CAIRPTGEITEAFF
TRBD1	TRBV7-2	CASSLQGAEGETQYF
TRBD1	TRBV18	CASSPGTERVNTEAFF
NA	TRBV18	CASSPLRVSTNEKLFF
NA	TRBV27	CASSFKSSGNGYTF
TRBD1	TRBV15	CATSRGTTSRGQGREKLFF
TRBD2	TRBV7-8	CASSLSLGGGPGEQYF
NA	TRBV7-6	CASRDYTGSQETQYF
TRBD1	TRBV7-8	CASRETGSPGNTIYF
NA	TRBV25-1	CASSDPTKGQETQYF